One and the same sample provided the 26 T cell receptor beta chains below, sequenced in a study of blood T cell repertoires in COVID-19. Some clones are missing from TCRdb's copy, which holds only in-frame ones; the method was immunoSEQ multiplex PCR. The sample yields 100,000 to 150,000 clones, around nine tenths seen once. Sequencing was carried out using peripheral blood. The origin of the receptors is a woman older than 75 with acute or convalescent COVID-19.

V is TRBV2 and J is TRBJ1-2; D may be TRBD1 (6 bases). The V end was cut by 5 bases, the J end by 4 bases, with 14 bases between. CDR1 is SNHLY and CDR2 is FYNNEI in the germline V gene. CDR3 length equals 14 residues. Here the CDR3 reads CASSLIQGIYGYTF. CDR3 in DNA: TGTGCCAGCAGTTTGATCCAGGGGATCTATGGCTACACCTTC. The complete variable domain, with remaining parts taken from reference TRBV2 and TRBJ1-2, reads EPEVTQTPSHQVTQMGQEVILRCVPISNHLYFYWYRQILGQKVEFLVSFYNNEISEKSEIFDDQFSVERPDGSNFTLKIRSTKLEDSAMYFCASSLIQGIYGYTFGSGTRLTVV.

This chain uses TRBV19 with TRBJ2-7; 9 bases fit TRBD1. Trimming at V came to 5 bases and at J to 1 base, leaving 15 bases not matched to a gene. This CDR3 region has 18 residues. The germline V gene encodes CDR1 LNHDA and CDR2 SQIVND (reference sequence). The CDR3 loop reads CASSPSTGGLFFSYEQYF. The CDR3 DNA sequence: TGTGCCAGTAGTCCCTCGACAGGGGGGCTTTTTTTTTCCTACGAGCAGTACTTC.

This rearrangement joins TRBV4-1 to TRBJ2-1; 7 bases fit TRBD2. The CDR3 contains 16 residues. V trimming: 1 base; J trimming: 6 bases; junction bases outside the gene matches: 9. Germline V lookup: CDR1 MGHRA, CDR2 YSYEKL. The CDR3 DNA sequence: TGCGCCAGCAGCCAAGGCCTCGCGGGAGATTTCAATGAGCAGTTCTTC. This codes for CASSQGLAGDFNEQFF.

The V call is TRBV5-6, the J call TRBJ1-5, with D hard to call. V lost 2 bases, J lost 0 bases, and 6 bases lay in between. The CDR3 consists of 14 residues. Per the germline V gene, CDR1 is SGHDT and CDR2 is YYEEEE. The CDR3 DNA is TGTGCCAGCAGCTTCTCAGTTAGCAATCAGCCCCAGCATTTT. Translation gives CASSFSVSNQPQHF.

With respect to this clone: At one end the junction does not follow the germline gene, possibly because of a read error. V gene TRBV7-7 combines with J gene TRBJ2-3, with D possibly being TRBD1 (6 bases). CDR1 SSHAT and CDR2 FNYEAQ come from the germline V gene (reference sequence). The CDR3 is 15 residues long. The CDR3 here is CASSLGSQGTDTQYF. CDR3 sequence (DNA): TGTGCTAGCAGCTTGGGTAGTCAGGGGACAGATACGCAGTATTTT.

The chain is built from TRBV5-1 and TRBJ2-2, with 10 bases matching TRBD2. CDR1 and CDR2 (germline): SGHRS, YFSETQ. The V and J ends lost 2 bases and 3 bases, in that order; junction bases with no gene match: 1. CDR3 size: 15 residues. Here the CDR3 reads CASSFSGRHTGELFF. The CDR3 DNA sequence: TGCGCCAGCAGCTTTAGCGGGAGGCACACCGGGGAGCTGTTTTTT.

This sequence joins TRBV5-4 and TRBJ2-5, with 10 nucleotides matching TRBD2. This CDR3 spans 16 amino acids. Germline CDR1 is SGHNT and CDR2 is YYREEE (reference sequence). Trimming removed 0 bases from V and 0 bases from J; junction bases left unmatched: 2. The CDR3: CASSLGSGGYQETQYF. The CDR3 DNA reads as TGTGCCAGCAGCTTGGGTAGCGGGGGGTACCAAGAGACCCAGTACTTC.

The rearrangement uses TRBV10-3 and TRBJ2-1; D is unresolved. The CDR3 length is 12 residues. Germline lookup yields CDR1 ENHRY and CDR2 SYGVKD. Trimming cost V 0 bases and J 7 bases, with 4 bases left between them. The CDR3 bases are TGTGCCATCAGTGAGTCTTATAATGAGCAGTTCTTC. Translating it yields CAISESYNEQFF.

This clone was recorded only once. CDR3 region: CASSLASSGGQTQYF. The CDR3 DNA reads TGTGCCAGCAGCTTGGCGTCTAGCGGGGGGCAGACCCAGTACTTC. The gene calls are TRBV5-4 and TRBJ2-5, with 11 bases that match TRBD2. This CDR3 is 15 amino acids long. J gave up 6 bases and V 0 bases, and 4 bases lay outside the gene matches. Germline CDR1 and CDR2: SGHNT and YYREEE (reference sequence).

CDR3 DNA: TGTGCCAGCAGTACAGGGTCGCGAACTGAAGCTTTCTTT. Its protein is CASSTGSRTEAFF. The J gene is TRBJ1-1, the V gene TRBV2; perhaps TRBD1 as D (6 bases). This CDR3 has 13 amino acids. Between the trimmed V and J ends, which lost 5 bases and 5 bases, there was a span of 12 bases. Germline CDR1 reads SNHLY; CDR2 reads FYNNEI.

V usage is TRBV18 and J usage is TRBJ2-7, with a possible D match to TRBD1 (7 bases). The CDR3 extends over 14 amino acids. Germline V gives CDR1 KGHSH, CDR2 LQKENI. The V gene lost 9 bases and the J gene lost 0 bases, with 15 bases spanning the gap. Here the CDR3 reads CASGGGTASYEQYF. Written as DNA, the CDR3 is TGTGCCAGTGGGGGCGGGACAGCCTCCTACGAGCAGTACTTC.

V gene TRBV19 combines with J gene TRBJ2-3; D perhaps matches TRBD1 (6 bases). V lost 7 bases to trimming and J lost 1 base, with 9 bases between them. Germline CDR1 LNHDA, CDR2 SQIVND (reference sequence). This CDR3 is built from 13 residues. The CDR3 DNA sequence: TGTGCCAGTAAAAGACAGGGCACAGATACGCAGTATTTT. It translates to CASKRQGTDTQYF.

The chain recombines TRBV11-3 with TRBJ2-1; 8 nucleotides line up with TRBD2. CDR1 is SGHNT, CDR2 YENEEA, per germline. The trim removed 1 base at V and 6 bases at J, leaving 5 bases unmatched. This CDR3 has 15 amino acids. The CDR3 spells CASSLAGTRFNEQFF. The CDR3 nucleotides read TGTGCCAGCAGCTTAGCCGGGACTAGGTTCAATGAGCAGTTCTTC.

This rearrangement joins TRBV2 to TRBJ2-4; 8 bases are shared with TRBD1. V lost 6 bases, J lost 4 bases, and 8 bases stayed unmatched. There are 15 residues in the CDR3. From germline, CDR1 is SNHLY and CDR2 FYNNEI. The CDR3: CASSYRDRRKNIQYF. The CDR3 region has the DNA TGTGCCAGCAGCTACCGGGACAGGAGAAAAAACATTCAGTACTTC.

The chain uses TRBV6-6 and TRBJ1-5, with a weak D call TRBD1 (6 bases). The V gene's germline CDR1 is MNHNY and CDR2 SVGAGI (reference sequence). Trimming shortened V by 0 bases and J by 2 bases, and 11 bases separated the two germline ends. CDR3 length: 16 residues. The chain's CDR3 is CASSYSTPGGNQPQHF. CDR3 DNA: TGTGCCAGCAGTTACTCGACTCCAGGGGGCAATCAGCCCCAGCATTTT.

This chain connects TRBV5-1 to TRBJ2-6; maybe TRBD1 (5 bases). The CDR3 extends over 14 amino acids. V shed 7 bases and J shed 3 bases, with 11 bases lying between them. Germline CDR1 reads SGHRS; CDR2 reads YFSETQ. This CDR3 reads CASGAHGGANVLTF. CDR3 nucleotides: TGCGCCAGCGGGGCACACGGTGGGGCCAACGTCCTGACTTTC.

This clone was recorded once. V usage is TRBV6-1 and J usage is TRBJ1-5; D unresolved. From germline, CDR1 is MNHNS and CDR2 SASEGT. V shed 1 base and J shed 5 bases, with 6 bases lying between them. The CDR3 covers 13 residues. Here the CDR3 DNA reads TGTGCCAGCAGTGAAGTCTCTTATCAGCCCCAGCATTTT. This codes for CASSEVSYQPQHF.

V and J are TRBV27 and TRBJ1-6; D not resolved. V gave up 7 bases and J gave up 2 bases, with 12 bases separating them. The CDR3 length is 15 residues. CDR1 MNHEY and CDR2 SMNVEV come from the germline V gene (reference sequence). The CDR3 sequence: CASTFGSTYNSPLHF. CDR3 in DNA: TGTGCCAGCACCTTCGGTAGCACCTATAATTCACCCCTCCACTTT.

V usage is TRBV10-3 and J usage is TRBJ1-3; 10 bases are shared with TRBD1. CDR1 and CDR2 from the germline V gene are ENHRY and SYGVKD. The J segment lost 1 base and the V segment lost 3 bases, leaving 15 bases of the junction unmatched. This CDR3 spans 20 amino acids. The CDR3 sequence is CAISERNFRDRGISGNTIYF. CDR3 sequence (DNA): TGTGCCATCAGTGAAAGGAATTTCCGGGACAGGGGAATTTCTGGAAACACCATATATTTT.

The chain couples TRBV1 to TRBJ2-3; the table's D call, TRBD2, has no DNA check behind it. TRBV1 is reported as a pseudogene. CDR3 length: 15 amino acids. The CDR3 bases are TGCACCAGCAGCCAAGATGGGGGGTTCACAGATACGCAGTATTTT. Its translation is CTSSQDGGFTDTQYF.

The V gene is TRBV28, the J gene TRBJ1-3, with TRBD1 as a possible D gene (5 bases). The CDR3 consists of 14 residues. V lost 6 bases and J 4 bases, leaving 13 bases between the germline ends. Looked up from germline, CDR1 is MDHEN and CDR2 is SYDVKM. The CDR3 loop reads CASRQGARGNTIYF. CDR3 coding DNA: TGTGCCAGCAGACAAGGGGCGCGAGGAAACACCATATATTTT.

This chain joins TRBV7-6 and TRBJ2-1; 13 bases are a match to TRBD2. Germline trimming cut 5 bases from V and 4 bases from J; bases unmatched to any gene: 8. This CDR3 comprises 17 residues. The germline gives CDR1 SGHVS, CDR2 FNYEAQ. The CDR3, as DNA: TGTGCCAGCAGCCTACGGACTAGCGGGGGAGGGTACAATGAGCAGTTCTTC. It is translated as CASSLRTSGGGYNEQFF.

CDR3 DNA sequence: TGTGCCAGTAGTATTTATGCAGGGGCCCATGAAAAACTGTTTTTT. It specifies CASSIYAGAHEKLFF. The chain links TRBV19 to TRBJ1-4, with TRBD1 as a possible D gene (6 bases). Trimming shortened V by 3 bases and J by 6 bases, and 14 bases separated the two germline ends. Germline CDR1 is LNHDA and CDR2 is SQIVND (reference sequence). The CDR3 has 15 amino acids.

The chain carries TRBV27 and TRBJ2-5; a possible D gene is TRBD1 (5 bases). Trimming pared 2 bases from V and 1 base from J, leaving 5 bases between. The germline CDR1 and CDR2 sequences are MNHEY and SMNVEV (reference sequence). CDR3 length: 13 residues. CDR3 sequence reads: CASSLRGQETQYF. The DNA for the CDR3 is TGTGCCAGCAGTTTAAGGGGCCAAGAGACCCAGTACTTC.

This clone was recorded once. The chain carries TRBV29-1 and TRBJ1-1; D ambiguous. Between the trimmed V and J ends, which lost 3 bases and 0 bases, there was a span of 8 bases. CDR1 and CDR2 (germline): SQVTM, ANQGSEA. CDR3 length: 13 residues. The CDR3 here is CSVEAQMNTEAFF. CDR3 nucleotides: TGCAGCGTTGAGGCTCAGATGAACACTGAAGCTTTCTTT.

The CDR3 DNA reads as TGCGCCAGCAGCCCCGACAGTATTCTAGGGAAACTGTTTTTT. Translation gives CASSPDSILGKLFF. The rearrangement joins TRBV4-1 to TRBJ1-4, with TRBD1 as a possible D gene (5 bases). In germline, CDR1 is MGHRA, CDR2 YSYEKL. Trimming removed 4 bases at V and 11 bases at J, with 17 bases between. The CDR3 covers 14 residues.